This TCR beta chain was observed in a study of technical replicates of blood from a few donors. Produced via immunoSEQ multiplex PCR; TCRdb's table is partial and in-frame only. The sample includes some 64,000 clones, almost 97% seen only once; the top ten take 0.19%. CDR1 SQVTM and CDR2 ANQGSEA come from the germline V gene. The CDR3 is made up of 14 amino acids. V was clipped by 6 bases and J by 7 bases; unmatched bases: 11. V and J are TRBV29-1 and TRBJ2-1, with 8 positions matching TRBD2. The sequence was collected from a human donor in good health. Sequencing used T cells isolated from PBMCs. As DNA, the CDR3 is TGCAGCGTGAATGAGCGGGAGTTGGGGAATGAGCAGTTCTTC. Amino acid sequence: CSVNERELGNEQFF.